The next 9 T cell receptor beta chains were all read from a single sample in a study of technical replicates of blood from a handful of donors. Libraries were prepared by immunoSEQ multiplex PCR; TCRdb keeps only in-frame clonotypes and omits some of them. The table includes some 80,000 clones, roughly four fifths detected once. The sequenced sample was PBMCs. The receptors come from a human donor in good health. Some clones in this sample may be carry-over from other donors' samples.

This chain connects TRBV13 to TRBJ1-1; D unclear. Germline CDR1 and CDR2: PRHDT and FYEKMQ (reference sequence). There are 16 residues in the CDR3. Trimming shortened V by 3 bases and J by 2 bases, and 16 bases separated the two germline ends. The CDR3 loop reads CASSFEQSRYNTEAFF. For the CDR3, the DNA is TGTGCCAGCAGCTTTGAACAGTCACGATACAACACTGAAGCTTTCTTT.

This clone was picked up one time. The rearrangement links TRBV30 to TRBJ2-2; a possible D gene is TRBD2 (5 bases). The CDR3 is 12 residues long. Trimming removed 4 bases from V and 6 bases from J, with 9 bases in between. Germline CDR1 and CDR2: GTSNPN and SVGIG (reference sequence). The CDR3, as DNA: TGTGCCTGGAACCTAGCACCCGGGGAGCTGTTTTTT. Amino acid sequence: CAWNLAPGELFF.

J is TRBJ2-7 and V is TRBV7-8, with D tentatively TRBD1 (6 bases). Between the trimmed V and J ends, which lost 7 bases and 5 bases, there was a span of 18 bases. The CDR3 covers 14 residues. Germline V gene lookup returns CDR1 SGHVS and CDR2 FQNEAQ. CDR3 sequence reads: CASTPSRGLHEQYF. CDR3 coding DNA: TGTGCCAGCACCCCCTCCAGGGGTCTCCACGAGCAGTACTTC.

This chain connects TRBV7-9 to TRBJ1-1; 9 nucleotides line up with TRBD1. Germline trimming cut 5 bases from V and 7 bases from J; bases unmatched to any gene: 8. CDR3 length: 14 amino acids. The V gene's germline CDR1 is SEHNR and CDR2 FQNEAQ (reference sequence). The CDR3 DNA sequence: TGTGCCAGCAGCCTGGGACAGGGCTACAGTGAAGCTTTCTTT. Its translation is CASSLGQGYSEAFF.

The chain couples TRBV27 to TRBJ2-7, with D unclear. Trimming left V 3 bases short and J 11 bases short, with 17 bases between. This CDR3 has 13 amino acids. CDR1 is MNHEY, CDR2 SMNVEV, per germline (reference sequence). Written as DNA, the CDR3 is TGTGCCAGCAGTTTTTCTGTGTCAGTCCCGAAGTACTTC. Its protein product is CASSFSVSVPKYF.

CDR3 nucleotide sequence: TGCGCCAGCAGCAAGGAAAGTAGCGGGAGCTCCTACAATGAGCAGTTCTTC. It yields the protein CASSKESSGSSYNEQFF. The chain combines TRBV4-1 with TRBJ2-1; 9 bases match TRBD2. Germline V CDR1 and CDR2: MGHRA, YSYEKL. With V trimmed by 5 bases and J by 0 bases, 8 bases remained unmatched. This CDR3 is built from 17 residues.

The V and J genes are TRBV7-3 and TRBJ2-3, with D perhaps matching TRBD2 (7 bases). Trimming removed 5 bases at V and 4 bases at J, with 19 bases between. Germline V lookup: CDR1 SGHTA, CDR2 FQGTGA. This CDR3 has 16 residues. Here the CDR3 reads CASSPRGGAGADTQYF. The DNA of the CDR3 is TGTGCCAGCAGCCCAAGAGGGGGGGCCGGGGCAGATACGCAGTATTTT.

V is TRBV28 and J is TRBJ1-2; D not certain. Trimming removed 1 base from V and 6 bases from J, with 12 bases in between. CDR3 size: 14 residues. Germline V gene lookup returns CDR1 MDHEN and CDR2 SYDVKM. The CDR3 DNA follows: TGTGCCAGCAGTTTATCAGCAGGCGGGAATGGCTACACCTTC. It encodes CASSLSAGGNGYTF.

V and J are TRBV18 and TRBJ1-5; TRBD1 is a possible D gene (5 bases). The V end lost 3 bases, the J end lost 0 bases, and 9 bases lay between the germline ends. Germline loops: CDR1 KGHSH, CDR2 LQKENI. CDR3 length: 15 residues. The CDR3 sequence is CASSPQDSSNQPQHF. CDR3 nucleotides: TGTGCCAGCTCACCCCAAGACAGTAGCAATCAGCCCCAGCATTTT. Full variable domain (remainder filled in from reference TRBV18 and TRBJ1-5): NAGVMQNPRHLVRRRGQEARLRCSPMKGHSHVYWYRQLPEEGLKFMVYLQKENIIDESGMPKERFSAEFPKEGPSILRIQQVVRGDSAAYFCASSPQDSSNQPQHFGDGTRLSIL.